These 19 T cell receptor beta chains share one sample of origin, sequenced in a study of blood T cell repertoires in COVID-19 (dated by TCRdb to about 2020). Libraries were made using the immunoSEQ multiplex PCR assay. Held by TCRdb, this immuneACCESS table contains in-frame sequences only and omits some clones. Under half of the omission traces to an unresolved V gene where checked; the cause of the rest is unknown. The sample contains around 100,000 clones, around 90% of them found a single time. The ten largest account for 6% of the sample. Sequenced material: peripheral blood. Every receptor here comes from a human donor in a cohort sampled during active COVID-19.

The chain employs TRBV19 and TRBJ2-7, with 8 bases lining up with TRBD2. This CDR3 has 13 residues. In germline, CDR1 is LNHDA, CDR2 SQIVND (reference sequence). Trimming removed 3 bases from V and 7 bases from J; junction bases left unmatched: 5. The CDR3 nucleotides are TGTGCCAGTAGTATCTTCGGGACTAGGGAGCAGTACTTC. It specifies CASSIFGTREQYF.

The V gene is TRBV11-2, the J gene TRBJ2-7, with TRBD1 identical over 10 bases. The CDR3 contains 15 residues. V was pared by 5 bases and J by 3 bases, with 7 bases of the junction left unmatched. CDR1 and CDR2 (germline): SGHAT, FQNNGV. CDR3 coding DNA: TGTGCCAGCAGCATACCGGGACAGGGGCTCTACGAGCAGTACTTC. Encoded protein: CASSIPGQGLYEQYF.

In this sample, this clone turned up once. The genes are TRBV18 and TRBJ1-2, with 7 bases aligning to TRBD1. Losses at the gene ends were 3 bases for V and 2 bases for J; bases not matched to a gene: 3. Germline lookup yields CDR1 KGHSH and CDR2 LQKENI. The CDR3 sequence is 14 residues long. The CDR3, as DNA: TGTGCCAGCTCACCCCGGACAGGAAACTATGGCTACACCTTC. Translating it yields CASSPRTGNYGYTF.

The V call is TRBV7-9, the J call TRBJ2-5; a weak D match, TRBD2 (5 bases). V lost 2 bases, J lost 3 bases, and 16 bases lay in between. The CDR3 totals 16 residues. The germline CDR1 and CDR2 sequences are SEHNR and FQNEAQ (reference sequence). CDR3 amino acids: CASSLPAQDSEETQYF. CDR3 DNA: TGTGCCAGCAGCTTACCAGCCCAGGACTCCGAAGAGACCCAGTACTTC.

This sequence joins TRBV28 and TRBJ1-1; a weak D match, TRBD1 (6 bases). V gave up 6 bases and J gave up 6 bases, with 11 bases separating them. Germline V gives CDR1 MDHEN, CDR2 SYDVKM. The CDR3 covers 12 residues. The CDR3: CASSSGQPEAFF. The CDR3 DNA reads as TGTGCCAGCAGCTCAGGACAGCCTGAAGCTTTCTTT.

The chain is built from TRBV4-3 and TRBJ2-7, with TRBD2 matching 13 bases. CDR3 length: 20 residues. Germline V lookup: CDR1 LGHNA, CDR2 YSLEER. With V trimmed by 0 bases and J by 6 bases, 17 bases remained unmatched. CDR3 in amino acids: CASSQDPLGTWTSGRGEQYF. DNA for the CDR3: TGCGCCAGCAGCCAAGATCCACTCGGGACCTGGACTAGCGGGAGAGGCGAGCAGTACTTC.

The chain carries TRBV25-1 and TRBJ1-4, with D possibly TRBD1 on 5 matching bases. V gave up 0 bases and J gave up 8 bases, with 10 bases separating them. This CDR3 has 14 amino acids. Germline V gene data show CDR1 as MGHDK and CDR2 as SYGVNS. CDR3 bases: TGTGCCAGCAGTGAATATGCCAGGGCCGAAAAACTGTTTTTT. Translating it yields CASSEYARAEKLFF.

The CDR3 loop is CASSPAPPAGYANYGYTF. As DNA, the CDR3 is TGTGCCAGCTCACCAGCCCCCCCCGCAGGGTACGCCAACTATGGCTACACCTTC. The chain links TRBV18 to TRBJ1-2; a possible D gene is TRBD1 (5 bases). The V end was cut by 2 bases, the J end by 2 bases, with 21 bases between. The CDR3 sequence is 18 residues long. In germline, CDR1 is KGHSH, CDR2 LQKENI.

This sequence joins TRBV25-1 and TRBJ2-1; a weak D match, TRBD1 (5 bases). Germline CDR1 MGHDK, CDR2 SYGVNS. V was cut by 2 bases and J by 2 bases, with 10 bases left in between. This CDR3 is 15 amino acids long. The CDR3 bases are TGTGCCAGCAGTGAAGGACAAAAGCCCTACAATGAGCAGTTCTTC. Translating gives CASSEGQKPYNEQFF. The whole variable domain, remainder taken from reference TRBV25-1 and TRBJ2-1, is EADIYQTPRYLVIGTGKKITLECSQTMGHDKMYWYQQDPGMELHLIHYSYGVNSTEKGDLSSESTVSRIRTEHFPLTLESARPSHTSQYLCASSEGQKPYNEQFFGPGTRLTVL.

The genes are TRBV7-8 and TRBJ1-6; perhaps TRBD1 as D (6 bases). V was trimmed by 1 base and J by 9 bases, leaving 10 bases between them. CDR3 length: 14 residues. CDR1 and CDR2 (germline): SGHVS, FQNEAQ. Written as DNA, the CDR3 is TGTGCCAGCAGCTTAGTACAGGGCGGTTCACCCCTCCACTTT. It yields the protein CASSLVQGGSPLHF.

The chain joins TRBV30 to TRBJ1-2; 7 bases map to TRBD1. Germline-derived CDR1 and CDR2 are GTSNPN and SVGIG (reference sequence). V shed 3 bases and J 2 bases; nucleotides not matched to a gene: 9. This CDR3 spans 15 amino acids. The CDR3, as DNA: TGTGCCTGGAGCCGGGGGTGGGGACAGAACTATGGCTACACCTTC. This encodes CAWSRGWGQNYGYTF.

The chain has TRBV11-2 and TRBJ1-4, with 9 nucleotides matching TRBD1. The CDR3 extends over 13 amino acids. V was pared by 5 bases and J by 8 bases, with 3 bases of the junction left unmatched. The germline CDR1 and CDR2 sequences are SGHAT and FQNNGV. CDR3: CASSRDRDEKLFF. Here the CDR3 DNA reads TGTGCCAGCAGCCGGGACAGGGACGAAAAACTGTTTTTT.

This clone came up once. This rearrangement joins TRBV4-2 to TRBJ2-7; TRBD2 matches 12 bases. Germline CDR1 and CDR2: LGHNA and YNFKEQ. V dropped 1 base and J dropped 3; count of bases not matched to a gene: 10. The CDR3 totals 18 residues. The CDR3 loop reads CASSQGIPRTSGDYEQYF. The CDR3 DNA follows: TGTGCCAGCAGCCAAGGGATTCCCCGGACTAGCGGGGACTACGAGCAGTACTTC.

The rearrangement uses TRBV19 and TRBJ1-1, with D tentatively TRBD1 (6 bases). The germline gives CDR1 LNHDA, CDR2 SQIVND (reference sequence). CDR3 length: 15 amino acids. Trimming took 8 bases from V and 2 from J, leaving 18 bases between them. The CDR3 region is CASLRQAPANTEAFF. In DNA form, the CDR3 reads TGTGCCAGTCTCAGACAGGCCCCTGCAAACACTGAAGCTTTCTTT.

This sequence joins TRBV7-3 and TRBJ2-7; 11 positions match TRBD2. V gave up 2 bases and J gave up 2 bases; unmatched junction bases: 2. The CDR3 loop spans 15 amino acids. The germline V gene has CDR1 SGHTA and CDR2 FQGTGA. DNA of the CDR3: TGTGCCAGCAGCTTATCACTAGCGGGGGCCTACGAGCAGTACTTC. Translating it yields CASSLSLAGAYEQYF.

The chain links TRBV6-5 to TRBJ1-1; 7 bases match TRBD1. This CDR3 has 14 residues. V shed 3 bases and J 11 bases; nucleotides not matched to a gene: 12. Per germline, CDR1 MNHEY and CDR2 SVGAGI. CDR3 nucleotides: TGTGCCAGCAGTTATTCGACAGGGCTGGAGGGGGCTTTCTTT. Protein product: CASSYSTGLEGAFF.

This sequence joins TRBV6-5 and TRBJ1-4; 10 bases agree with TRBD1. Germline assignment: CDR1 MNHEY and CDR2 SVGAGI. Trimming at V came to 4 bases and at J to 5 bases, leaving 1 base not matched to a gene. This CDR3 is built from 14 residues. This CDR3 is CASSWDRGNEKLFF. The CDR3 coding sequence is TGTGCCAGCAGTTGGGACAGGGGAAATGAAAAACTGTTTTTT.

The rearrangement joins TRBV30 to TRBJ2-5; 8 nucleotides line up with TRBD2. The length of the CDR3 is 15 residues. Germline V gene lookup returns CDR1 GTSNPN and CDR2 SVGIG (reference sequence). V was clipped by 5 bases and J by 5 bases; unmatched bases: 13. CDR3 in amino acids: CAWDSGALASETQYF. In DNA, the CDR3 is TGTGCCTGGGATAGCGGGGCTCTTGCCTCGGAGACCCAGTACTTC.

This clone was observed a single time. J is TRBJ2-1 and V is TRBV6-5; 13 nucleotides align to TRBD2. Unmatched junction bases numbered 5, after V lost 5 bases and J lost 7 bases. CDR1 and CDR2 (germline): MNHEY, SVGAGI. The CDR3 length is 15 residues. CDR3 sequence (DNA): TGTGCCAGCAGTCCGGAGGGACTAGCGGGGAATGAGCAGTTCTTC. Its protein product is CASSPEGLAGNEQFF.